This T cell receptor beta chain was sequenced in a study of blood T cells in healthy people across ages. Trimming stripped 8 bases from V and 0 bases from J, with 7 bases between. Germline CDR1 is SQVTM and CDR2 is ANQGSEA. The CDR3 sequence is 11 residues long. Combining a sample-barcoded 5' primer with a J-beta primer mix, a second PCR ran for roughly 7 to 11 cycles. MiXCR, run by TCRdb on the 5' RACE reads, gives a single entry per CDR3 protein. The sample yields about 1 million distinct CDR3 sequences, approximately 26% seen once. These sequences were also reported in another study, on T cells of mothers and their children.

The sequence was collected from a girl between 2 and 10 years old in good health. The chain recombines TRBV29-1 with TRBJ1-1; D remains ambiguous. Specimen: blood. CDR3 DNA: TGCAGCCACAATGTGAACACTGAAGCTTTCTTT. It is translated as CSHNVNTEAFF. Drawing the rest from reference TRBV29-1 and TRBJ1-1, the complete variable domain is SAVISQKPSRDICQRGTSLTIQCQVDSQVTMMFWYRQQPGQSLTLIATANQGSEATYESGFVIDKFPISRPNLTFSTLTVSNMSPEDSSIYLCSHNVNTEAFFGQGTRLTVV.